This T cell receptor beta chain was found in a study of shared clonotypes between healthy human individuals. Looking at the study overall: Each donor's CD8 memory used one plate, CD8 naive two, each CD4 subset three.

Within Nashville, Tennessee resided all donors, each a Caucasian adult. CD4+ cells were split into CD45RA+ naive and CD45RA-negative memory subsets. The length of the CDR3 is 15 residues. Trimming took 2 bases from V and 5 from J; bases not matched to a gene: 6. Germline CDR1 reads SGHTA; CDR2 reads FQGNSA. Assay execution took place at the deep level. Generated by immunoSEQ multiplex PCR, the TCRdb table keeps only in-frame clones and is missing some. The table records 950,000 to 1,300,000 clones, about 76% of them present only once. Turning to this clone: The same CDR3 can be traced to other DNA sequences in this sample.

The clonotype was recovered from a man aged 18 to 35 in good health. Sequencing used memory CD4+ T cells sorted from blood. The subset: CD45RA-negative fraction. The chain employs TRBV7-2 and TRBJ2-3, with TRBD2 matching over 8 bases. CDR3 amino acids: CASSLSGGPGDTQYF. Here the CDR3 DNA reads TGTGCCAGCAGCTTATCGGGGGGGCCGGGAGATACGCAGTATTTT.